This TCR beta chain was observed in a study of T-cell reconstitution after alpha-beta-depleted transplantation in children. Overall study results and limits: Reports say that about two months after transplant, the alpha-beta T cells came out of several hundred graft clones that had expanded. For some patients, TCRbeta diversity was high at day 60 because of recipient T cells and thymic progenitors that survived.

Germline CDR1 reads SGDLS; CDR2 reads YYNGEE. V lost 0 bases and J lost 3, with 6 bases in between. This CDR3 is 13 amino acids long. Remarks on this clonotype: Its target is unknown. A much larger clone is a single base away; this may be a read error.

Researchers prepared the TCRbeta library using unique molecular identifiers, the study reports. TCRdb re-called the PCR reads with MiXCR, one entry per CDR3 protein. This sample carries approximately 500,000 distinct CDR3 sequences, over 9.5% of them seen once, and the ten largest clones take 2% to 2.5%. The origin of this receptor is a child aged 2 to 10 with inherited bone marrow failure, due to receive a stem cell transplant. Source: PBMCs, taken before TCRalphabeta/CD19-depleted stem cell transplant. The V and J genes are TRBV9 and TRBJ2-5; D ambiguous. The CDR3 loop reads CASSVAPKETQYF. In nucleotides, the CDR3 is TGTGCCAGCAGCGTAGCCCCCAAAGAGACCCAGTACTTC.